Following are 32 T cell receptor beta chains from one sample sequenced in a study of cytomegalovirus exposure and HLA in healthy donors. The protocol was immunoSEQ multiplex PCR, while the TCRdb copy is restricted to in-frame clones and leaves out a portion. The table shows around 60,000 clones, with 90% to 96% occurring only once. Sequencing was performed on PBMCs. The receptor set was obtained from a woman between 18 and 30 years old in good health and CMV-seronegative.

The CDR3 reads CATSRDRAGFPDTQYF. The CDR3 DNA reads as TGTGCCACCAGCAGAGATCGAGCGGGTTTCCCAGATACGCAGTATTTT. The genes are TRBV15 and TRBJ2-3, with a tentative D call TRBD2 (6 bases). The CDR3 extends over 16 amino acids. Germline V lookup: CDR1 LNHNV, CDR2 YYDKDF (reference sequence). V lost 0 bases and J 4 bases, leaving 14 bases between the germline ends.

This CDR3 is CASSLAVGGRVEQYF. The CDR3 DNA reads as TGTGCCAGCAGCTTAGCGGTTGGCGGGAGGGTCGAGCAGTACTTC. This chain joins TRBV7-2 and TRBJ2-7; 9 nucleotides line up with TRBD2. Losses at the gene ends were 0 bases for V and 6 bases for J; bases not matched to a gene: 6. CDR1 and CDR2 from the germline V gene are SGHTA and FQGNSA. The CDR3 has 15 residues.

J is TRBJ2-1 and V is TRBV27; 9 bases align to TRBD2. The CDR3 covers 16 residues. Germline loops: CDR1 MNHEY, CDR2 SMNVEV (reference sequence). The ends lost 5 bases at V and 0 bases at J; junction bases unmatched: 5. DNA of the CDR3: TGTGCCAGCAGTAACCGCGGGGGGGCCTCCTACAATGAGCAGTTCTTC. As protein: CASSNRGGASYNEQFF.

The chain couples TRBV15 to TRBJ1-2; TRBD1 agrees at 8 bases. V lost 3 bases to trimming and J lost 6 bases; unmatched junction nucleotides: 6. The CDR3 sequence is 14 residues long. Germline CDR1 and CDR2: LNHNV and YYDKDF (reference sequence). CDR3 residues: CATSRGTGGNGYTF. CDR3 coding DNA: TGTGCCACCAGCAGGGGGACAGGTGGAAATGGCTACACCTTC.

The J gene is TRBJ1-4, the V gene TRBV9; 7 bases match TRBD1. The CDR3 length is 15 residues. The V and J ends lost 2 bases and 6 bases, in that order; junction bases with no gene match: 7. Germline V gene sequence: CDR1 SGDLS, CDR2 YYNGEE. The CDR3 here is CASSVQGVRYEKLFF. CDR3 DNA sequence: TGTGCCAGCAGCGTCCAGGGGGTTAGGTATGAAAAACTGTTTTTT.

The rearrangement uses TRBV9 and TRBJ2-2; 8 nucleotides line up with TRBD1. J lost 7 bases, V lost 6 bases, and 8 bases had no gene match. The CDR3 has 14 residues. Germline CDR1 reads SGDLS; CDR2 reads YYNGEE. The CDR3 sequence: CASTTDRGGGELFF. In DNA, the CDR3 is TGTGCCAGCACCACCGACAGGGGCGGCGGGGAGCTGTTTTTT.

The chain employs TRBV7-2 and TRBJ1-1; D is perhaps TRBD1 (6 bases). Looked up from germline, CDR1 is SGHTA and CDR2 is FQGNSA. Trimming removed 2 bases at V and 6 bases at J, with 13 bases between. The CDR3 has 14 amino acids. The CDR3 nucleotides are TGTGCCAGCAGCTTATCCCCAGGGGAGCCTGAAGCTTTCTTT. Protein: CASSLSPGEPEAFF.

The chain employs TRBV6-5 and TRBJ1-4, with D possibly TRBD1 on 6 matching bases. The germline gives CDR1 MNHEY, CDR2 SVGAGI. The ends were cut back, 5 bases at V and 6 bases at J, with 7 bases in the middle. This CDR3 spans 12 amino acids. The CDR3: CASSKGDEKLFF. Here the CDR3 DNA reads TGTGCCAGCAGTAAGGGGGATGAAAAACTGTTTTTT.

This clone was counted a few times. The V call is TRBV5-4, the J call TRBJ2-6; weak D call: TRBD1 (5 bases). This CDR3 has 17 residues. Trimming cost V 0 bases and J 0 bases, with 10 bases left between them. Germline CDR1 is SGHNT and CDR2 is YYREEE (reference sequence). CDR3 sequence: CASSLDDSSSGANVLTF. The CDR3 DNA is TGTGCCAGCAGCTTGGACGACAGCTCCTCTGGGGCCAACGTCCTGACTTTC.

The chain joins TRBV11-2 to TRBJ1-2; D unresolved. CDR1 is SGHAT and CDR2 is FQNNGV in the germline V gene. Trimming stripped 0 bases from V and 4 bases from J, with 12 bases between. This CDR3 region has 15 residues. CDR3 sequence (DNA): TGTGCCAGCAGCTTAGAGGGCAGCACCCTCTATGGCTACACCTTC. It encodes CASSLEGSTLYGYTF.

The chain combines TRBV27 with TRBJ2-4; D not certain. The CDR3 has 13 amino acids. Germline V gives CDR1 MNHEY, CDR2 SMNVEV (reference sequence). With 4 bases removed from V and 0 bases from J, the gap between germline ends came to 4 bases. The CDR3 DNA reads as TGTGCCAGCAGTTCCTCAGCCAAAAACATTCAGTACTTC. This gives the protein CASSSSAKNIQYF.

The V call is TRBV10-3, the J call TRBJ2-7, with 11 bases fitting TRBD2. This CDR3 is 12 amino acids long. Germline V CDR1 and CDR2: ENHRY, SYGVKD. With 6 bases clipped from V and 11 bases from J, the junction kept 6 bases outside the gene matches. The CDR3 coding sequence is TGTGCCATCAGCGGACTAGCGGGTGAGGAGTACTTC. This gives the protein CAISGLAGEEYF.

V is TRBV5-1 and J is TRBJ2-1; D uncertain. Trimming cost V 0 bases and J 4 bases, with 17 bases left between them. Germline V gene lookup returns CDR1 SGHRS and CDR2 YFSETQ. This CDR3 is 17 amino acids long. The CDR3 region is CASSLAPHYKRYNEQFF. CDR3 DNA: TGCGCCAGCAGCTTGGCCCCCCACTACAAAAGATACAATGAGCAGTTCTTC.

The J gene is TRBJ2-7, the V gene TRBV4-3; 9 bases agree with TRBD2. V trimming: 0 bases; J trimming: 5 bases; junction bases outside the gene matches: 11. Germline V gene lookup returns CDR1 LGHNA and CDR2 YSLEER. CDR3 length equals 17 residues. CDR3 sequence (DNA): TGCGCCAGCAGCCAAGATAATGGGGGGACTAGCAGTCACGAGCAGTACTTC. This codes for CASSQDNGGTSSHEQYF.

This CDR3 is CASSQTLGRASYNEQFF. The CDR3 nucleotides are TGCGCCAGCAGCCAAACCTTAGGCAGGGCCTCCTACAATGAGCAGTTCTTC. V is TRBV5-1 and J is TRBJ2-1; possible D gene TRBD1, 5 bases. V shed 4 bases and J shed 0 bases, with 17 bases lying between them. Germline V gene lookup returns CDR1 SGHRS and CDR2 YFSETQ. The CDR3 loop spans 17 amino acids.

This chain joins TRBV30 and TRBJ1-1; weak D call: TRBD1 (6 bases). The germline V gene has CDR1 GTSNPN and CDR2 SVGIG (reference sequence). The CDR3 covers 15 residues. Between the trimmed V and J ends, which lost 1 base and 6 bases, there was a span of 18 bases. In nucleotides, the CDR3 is TGTGCCTGGAGTGGTGGGGGACAAGAATTCGCTGAAGCTTTCTTT. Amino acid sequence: CAWSGGGQEFAEAFF.

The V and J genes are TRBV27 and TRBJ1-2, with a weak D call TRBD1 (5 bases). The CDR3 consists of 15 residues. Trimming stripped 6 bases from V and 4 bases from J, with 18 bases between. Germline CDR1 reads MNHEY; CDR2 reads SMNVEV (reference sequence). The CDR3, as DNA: TGTGCCAGCAGGGTAGGGGCAACGAAACCCTATGGCTACACCTTC. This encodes CASRVGATKPYGYTF.

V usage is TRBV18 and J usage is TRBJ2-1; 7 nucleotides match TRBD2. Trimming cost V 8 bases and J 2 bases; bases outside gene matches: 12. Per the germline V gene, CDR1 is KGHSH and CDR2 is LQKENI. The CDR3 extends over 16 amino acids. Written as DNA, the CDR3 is TGTGCCAGCCAACCACGGGCTAGCGGCCCCTACAATGAGCAGTTCTTC. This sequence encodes CASQPRASGPYNEQFF.

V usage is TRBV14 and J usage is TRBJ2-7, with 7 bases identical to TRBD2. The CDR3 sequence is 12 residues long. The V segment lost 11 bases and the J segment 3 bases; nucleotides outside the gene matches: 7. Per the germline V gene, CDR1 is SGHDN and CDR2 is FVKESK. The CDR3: CAVAGRSYEQYF. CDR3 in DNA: TGTGCCGTAGCGGGCAGGAGCTACGAGCAGTACTTC. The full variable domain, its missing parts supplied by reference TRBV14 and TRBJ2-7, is EAGVTQFPSHSVIEKGQTVTLRCDPISGHDNLYWYRRVMGKEIKFLLHFVKESKQDESGMPNNRFLAERTGGTYSTLKVQPAELEDSGVYFCAVAGRSYEQYFGPGTRLTVT.

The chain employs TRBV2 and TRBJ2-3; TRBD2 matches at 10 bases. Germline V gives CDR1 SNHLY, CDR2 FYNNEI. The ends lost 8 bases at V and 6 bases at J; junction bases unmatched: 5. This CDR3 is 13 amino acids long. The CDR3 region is CASALAGVDTQYF. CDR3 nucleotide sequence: TGTGCCAGCGCTCTAGCGGGAGTGGATACGCAGTATTTT.

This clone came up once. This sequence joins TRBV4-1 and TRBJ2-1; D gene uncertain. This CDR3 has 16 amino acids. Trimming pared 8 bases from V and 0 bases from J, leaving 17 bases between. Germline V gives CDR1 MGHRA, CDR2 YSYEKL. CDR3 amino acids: CASRPIGESSYNEQFF. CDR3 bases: TGCGCCAGCCGCCCAATCGGAGAAAGCTCCTACAATGAGCAGTTCTTC.

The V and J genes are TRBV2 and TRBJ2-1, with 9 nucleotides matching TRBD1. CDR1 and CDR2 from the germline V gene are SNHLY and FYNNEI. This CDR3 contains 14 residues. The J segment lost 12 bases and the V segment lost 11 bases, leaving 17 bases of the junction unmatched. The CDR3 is CASRGDRARGGQFF. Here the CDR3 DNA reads TGTGCCTCCCGGGGGGACAGGGCTAGGGGCGGGCAGTTCTTC.

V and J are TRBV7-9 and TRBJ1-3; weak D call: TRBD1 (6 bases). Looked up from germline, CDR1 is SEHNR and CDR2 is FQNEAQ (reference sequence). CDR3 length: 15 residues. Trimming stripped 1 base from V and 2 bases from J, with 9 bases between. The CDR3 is CASSLGGGAGNTIYF. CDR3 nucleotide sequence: TGTGCCAGCAGCTTAGGAGGGGGGGCTGGAAACACCATATATTTT. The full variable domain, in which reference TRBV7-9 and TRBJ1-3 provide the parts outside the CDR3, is DTGVSQNPRHKITKRGQNVTFRCDPISEHNRLYWYRQTLGQGPEFLTYFQNEAQLEKSRLLSDRFSAERPKGSFSTLEIQRTEQGDSAMYLCASSLGGGAGNTIYFGEGSWLTVV.

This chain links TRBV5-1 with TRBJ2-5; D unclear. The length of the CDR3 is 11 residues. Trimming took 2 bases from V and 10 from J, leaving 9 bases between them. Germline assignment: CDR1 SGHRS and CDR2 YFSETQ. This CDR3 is CASSFSVVQYF. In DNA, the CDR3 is TGCGCCAGCAGCTTTAGTGTGGTCCAGTACTTC.

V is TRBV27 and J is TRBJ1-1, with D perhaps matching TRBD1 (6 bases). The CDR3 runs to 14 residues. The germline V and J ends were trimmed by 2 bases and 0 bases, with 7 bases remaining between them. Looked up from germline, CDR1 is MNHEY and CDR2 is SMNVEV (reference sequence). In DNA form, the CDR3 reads TGTGCCAGCAGTTTACACAGGGTGAACACTGAAGCTTTCTTT. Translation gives CASSLHRVNTEAFF.

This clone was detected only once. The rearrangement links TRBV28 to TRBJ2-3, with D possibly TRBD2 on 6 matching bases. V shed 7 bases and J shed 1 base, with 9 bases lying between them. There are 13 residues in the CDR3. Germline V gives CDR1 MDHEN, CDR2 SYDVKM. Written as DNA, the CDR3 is TGTGCCAGCAATAGCGGACGCACAGATACGCAGTATTTT. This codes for CASNSGRTDTQYF.

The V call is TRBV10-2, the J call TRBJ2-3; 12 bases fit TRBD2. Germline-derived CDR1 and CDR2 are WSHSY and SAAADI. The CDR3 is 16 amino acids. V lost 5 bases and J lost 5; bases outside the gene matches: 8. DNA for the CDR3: TGCGCCAGCAGTCGGTGGCTAGCGGGAGGGTTAGATACGCAGTATTTT. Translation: CASSRWLAGGLDTQYF.

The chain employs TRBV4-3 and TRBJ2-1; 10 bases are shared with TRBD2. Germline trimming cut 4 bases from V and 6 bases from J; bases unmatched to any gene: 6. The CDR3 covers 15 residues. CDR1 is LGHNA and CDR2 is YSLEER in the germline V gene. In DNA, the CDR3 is TGCGCCAGCAGCCTAGCGGGGGGTCCCTCCAATGAGCAGTTCTTC. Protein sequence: CASSLAGGPSNEQFF.

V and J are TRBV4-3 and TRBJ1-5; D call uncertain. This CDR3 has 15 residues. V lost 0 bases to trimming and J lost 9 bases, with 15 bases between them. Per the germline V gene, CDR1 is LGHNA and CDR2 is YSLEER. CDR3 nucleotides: TGCGCCAGCAGCCAAGATTGGGAGGGCTGGGGGCCCCAGCATTTT. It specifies CASSQDWEGWGPQHF.

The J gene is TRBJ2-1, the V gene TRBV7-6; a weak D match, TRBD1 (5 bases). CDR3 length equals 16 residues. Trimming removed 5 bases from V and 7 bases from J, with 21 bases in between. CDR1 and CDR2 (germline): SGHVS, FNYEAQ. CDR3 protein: CASSPSLGQVKNEQFF. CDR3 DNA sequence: TGTGCCAGCAGCCCTAGTTTGGGGCAGGTAAAGAATGAGCAGTTCTTC.

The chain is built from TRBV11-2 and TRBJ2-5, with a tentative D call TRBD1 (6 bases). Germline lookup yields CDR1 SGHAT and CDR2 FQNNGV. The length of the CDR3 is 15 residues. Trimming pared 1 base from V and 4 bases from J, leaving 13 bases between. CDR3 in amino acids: CASSLAGGRGETQYF. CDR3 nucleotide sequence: TGTGCCAGCAGCTTAGCTGGGGGCCGGGGAGAGACCCAGTACTTC.

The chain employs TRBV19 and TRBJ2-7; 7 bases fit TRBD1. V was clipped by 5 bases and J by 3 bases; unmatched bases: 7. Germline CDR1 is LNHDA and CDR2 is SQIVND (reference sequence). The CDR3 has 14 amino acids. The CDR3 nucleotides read TGTGCCAGTAGTCCCAGGACAGGTGTCTACGAGCAGTACTTC. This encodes CASSPRTGVYEQYF. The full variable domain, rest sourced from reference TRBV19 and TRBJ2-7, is DGGITQSPKYLFRKEGQNVTLSCEQNLNHDAMYWYRQDPGQGLRLIYYSQIVNDFQKGDIAEGYSVSREKKESFPLTVTSAQKNPTAFYLCASSPRTGVYEQYFGPGTRLTVT.